The 16 T cell receptor beta chains presented below share a single source sample, sequenced in a study of graft-versus-host responses after intestinal transplantation. These receptors have no identified antigens. Some clones are missing from TCRdb's copy, which holds only in-frame ones; the method was immunoSEQ multiplex PCR. The profile shows about 100,000 clones, about 87% of them singletons. This sample comprised unstimulated CD4+ T cells sorted from spleen or lymph node cells, obtained before transplant. Receptor source: a human donor who was the organ donor for an intestinal transplant.

The genes are TRBV19 and TRBJ1-2, with TRBD1 identical over 8 bases. V shed 2 bases and J 7 bases; nucleotides not matched to a gene: 12. The V gene's germline CDR1 is LNHDA and CDR2 SQIVND (reference sequence). The CDR3 has 16 residues. The CDR3 DNA reads as TGTGCCAGTAGTATATGGGCTTCCGGACAGGGCGGTGGCTACACCTTC. Translated: CASSIWASGQGGGYTF.

The table lists this clone with a count of one. The chain couples TRBV5-4 to TRBJ2-7; 9 bases are a match to TRBD1. CDR1 and CDR2 (germline): SGHNT, YYREEE (reference sequence). J was trimmed by 2 bases and V by 3 bases; bases with no gene match: 9. The CDR3 extends over 16 amino acids. CDR3 coding DNA: TGTGCCAGCAGCTCTTTGCCCCGGGACAGGGCCTACGAGCAGTACTTC. Protein product: CASSSLPRDRAYEQYF. Full variable domain (remainder filled in from reference TRBV5-4 and TRBJ2-7): ETGVTQSPTHLIKTRGQQVTLRCSSQSGHNTVSWYQQALGQGPQFIFQYYREEENGRGNFPPRFSGLQFPNYSSELNVNALELDDSALYLCASSSLPRDRAYEQYFGPGTRLTVT.

The genes are TRBV29-1 and TRBJ1-1; no definite D call. With 1 base removed from V and 4 bases from J, the gap between germline ends came to 10 bases. This CDR3 comprises 13 residues. Germline assignment: CDR1 SQVTM and CDR2 ANQGSEA. In nucleotides, the CDR3 is TGCAGCGTTGAAGTAGGCGGTGGCACTGAAGCTTTCTTT. Translated: CSVEVGGGTEAFF.

The CDR3 protein is CASSLERLDNEQFF. In nucleotides, the CDR3 is TGCGCCAGCAGCTTGGAGAGGCTGGACAATGAGCAGTTCTTC. This chain joins TRBV5-1 and TRBJ2-1, with D uncertain. This CDR3 is built from 14 residues. V was trimmed by 0 bases and J by 5 bases, leaving 9 bases between them. Germline V lookup: CDR1 SGHRS, CDR2 YFSETQ.

The chain links TRBV2 to TRBJ2-5; D unresolved. The V gene lost 4 bases and the J gene lost 0 bases, with 12 bases spanning the gap. The length of the CDR3 is 15 residues. Looked up from germline, CDR1 is SNHLY and CDR2 is FYNNEI. The CDR3 DNA reads as TGTGCCAGCAGTGCAAGCTCTATGTACCAAGAGACCCAGTACTTC. As protein: CASSASSMYQETQYF.

The chain uses TRBV5-6 and TRBJ1-3; no firm D call. The V end was cut by 3 bases, the J end by 4 bases, with 14 bases between. The CDR3 loop spans 15 amino acids. The germline CDR1 and CDR2 sequences are SGHDT and YYEEEE. The CDR3 here is CASSSSSAIGNTIYF. The CDR3 bases are TGTGCCAGCAGCTCTAGTTCAGCGATAGGAAACACCATATATTTT.

This chain links TRBV25-1 with TRBJ2-3, with D possibly matching TRBD1 (6 bases). The CDR3 runs to 13 residues. Trimming left V 8 bases short and J 6 bases short, with 15 bases between. CDR1 is MGHDK and CDR2 is SYGVNS in the germline V gene. CDR3 protein: CASGLGAADTQYF. CDR3 DNA: TGTGCCAGCGGATTGGGGGCGGCGGATACGCAGTATTTT.

V is TRBV5-6 and J is TRBJ1-5; no firm D call. Germline CDR1 and CDR2: SGHDT and YYEEEE. This CDR3 spans 15 amino acids. V lost 1 base to trimming and J lost 6 bases, with 14 bases between them. CDR3 in amino acids: CASSLWWLPSQPQHF. The CDR3, as DNA: TGTGCCAGCAGCTTGTGGTGGCTCCCCAGTCAGCCCCAGCATTTT. Using reference TRBV5-6 and TRBJ1-5 for the parts outside the CDR3, the full variable domain is DAGVTQSPTHLIKTRGQQVTLRCSPKSGHDTVSWYQQALGQGPQFIFQYYEEEERQRGNFPDRFSGHQFPNYSSELNVNALLLGDSALYLCASSLWWLPSQPQHFGDGTRLSIL.

The chain uses TRBV5-1 and TRBJ2-7, with D hard to call. The ends were cut back, 5 bases at V and 2 bases at J, with 20 bases in the middle. The germline CDR1 and CDR2 sequences are SGHRS and YFSETQ. This CDR3 contains 16 residues. The CDR3 protein is CASRLSASWEPYEQYF. The CDR3 DNA reads as TGCGCCAGCAGACTGAGTGCGAGTTGGGAACCCTACGAGCAGTACTTC.

This chain uses TRBV29-1 with TRBJ2-7; D is perhaps TRBD1 (5 bases). The CDR3 has 12 amino acids. CDR1 is SQVTM, CDR2 ANQGSEA, per germline. Trimming pared 6 bases from V and 0 bases from J, leaving 9 bases between. The CDR3 reads CSVLTDSYEQYF. CDR3 DNA sequence: TGCAGCGTACTGACAGACTCCTACGAGCAGTACTTC.

This clone was observed a few times. The chain is built from TRBV4-1 and TRBJ1-5, with a tentative D call TRBD1 (6 bases). There are 15 residues in the CDR3. V lost 4 bases to trimming and J lost 3 bases, with 13 bases between them. CDR1 is MGHRA and CDR2 is YSYEKL in the germline V gene. The CDR3 bases are TGCGCCAGCAGCCTACGGGACATTGACAATCAGCCCCAGCATTTT. This sequence encodes CASSLRDIDNQPQHF.

V is TRBV10-3 and J is TRBJ1-6; no definite D call. CDR1 ENHRY and CDR2 SYGVKD come from the germline V gene. V dropped 2 bases and J dropped 0 bases, with 14 bases sitting between them. The CDR3 spans 18 residues. The CDR3 coding sequence is TGTGCCATCAGTGAGCTCTCGCACCTGAGCTCCTATAATTCACCCCTCCACTTT. Amino acid sequence: CAISELSHLSSYNSPLHF.

Only one count was recorded for this clone. This chain uses TRBV6-5 with TRBJ1-5; D perhaps matches TRBD1 (5 bases). The germline CDR1 and CDR2 sequences are MNHEY and SVGAGI. Trimming removed 0 bases at V and 1 base at J, with 7 bases between. The CDR3 loop spans 15 amino acids. The CDR3 DNA follows: TGTGCCAGCAGTTACTCGTGGGGGAGCAATCAGCCCCAGCATTTT. As protein: CASSYSWGSNQPQHF.

This clone was seen a few times. The chain uses TRBV6-5 and TRBJ2-5; D perhaps matches TRBD1 (5 bases). Trimming cost V 3 bases and J 8 bases, with 19 bases left between them. Germline CDR1 MNHEY, CDR2 SVGAGI. This CDR3 region has 15 residues. CDR3 nucleotide sequence: TGTGCCAGCAGTTATACGGCTCCAGGGTTGGTAACCCAGTACTTC. Translating it yields CASSYTAPGLVTQYF.

This clone was counted a single time. The V call is TRBV29-1, the J call TRBJ1-1; D call uncertain. The CDR3 loop spans 13 amino acids. Germline values: CDR1 SQVTM, CDR2 ANQGSEA. V was shortened by 0 bases and J by 1 base, with 6 bases between the two germline ends. The CDR3 sequence: CSVEDVPNTEAFF. CDR3 DNA: TGCAGCGTTGAAGATGTCCCGAACACTGAAGCTTTCTTT.

The genes are TRBV7-2 and TRBJ1-5, with D tentatively TRBD1 (5 bases). Germline V lookup: CDR1 SGHTA, CDR2 FQGNSA. The CDR3 has 13 amino acids. Trimming removed 1 base at V and 6 bases at J, with 7 bases between. This chain's CDR3 is CASSLGGVQPQHF. The DNA for the CDR3 is TGTGCCAGCAGCTTAGGAGGGGTTCAGCCCCAGCATTTT.